Below, one TCR beta chain is given with its context. What it binds is not known. These data originate in a study of cytomegalovirus exposure and HLA in healthy donors. 60 Vbeta and 13 Jbeta primers were used in PCR. Authors' methods: Later, an analysis found 80 million or so unique TCR beta chains, and around 10 million of these were shared. Assay used: immunoSEQ multiplex PCR; TCRdb lists only in-frame clones, some missing. V and J calls and clone size are given by that table; D and trimming were obtained from the DNA. The sample lists around 100,000 clones, approximately 80% occurring once. The CDR3 runs 16 residues. Germline CDR1 and CDR2: MNHEY and SMNVEV (reference sequence). V lost 4 bases to trimming and J lost 5 bases, with 20 bases between them. Overall study results and limits: Most of the TCR beta V segments (in an earlier analysis) were productive either about 90% or about 30% of the time. Published work reported that the classifier diagnosed cytomegalovirus status with high specificity and sensitivity. Some V segments could not be told apart, so they were left out, TRBV6-2 and TRBV6-3 among them.

This chain uses TRBV27 with TRBJ1-1; unclear D gene. This clonotype originated in a woman in her thirties in good health and CMV-seropositive. Sequencing was carried out using PBMCs. The CDR3 loop is CASSSQSLAFGTEAFF. The CDR3 DNA is TGTGCCAGCAGTTCCCAATCCCTCGCTTTCGGTACTGAAGCTTTCTTT.